Each of the 27 T cell receptor beta chains below was sequenced from the same sample in a study of blood T cells in healthy people across ages. Using a J-beta primer mix together with a sample-barcoded 5' primer, a second PCR was run for roughly 7 to 11 cycles. TCRdb recomputed calls from the 5' RACE reads with MiXCR, one row per CDR3 protein. The sample holds roughly 1,000,000 distinct CDR3 sequences, approximately 25% seen once. The same sample was also studied in work on T cells of mothers and their children.

Sequencing was carried out using blood. Every receptor here comes from a girl aged 2-10 years in good health.

In this sample, this clonotype turned up a few times. The V and J genes are TRBV9 and TRBJ2-3; 7 nucleotides line up with TRBD2. The CDR3 contains 17 residues. CDR1 is SGDLS and CDR2 is YYNGEE in the germline V gene. V lost 4 bases, J lost 3 bases, and 14 bases stayed unmatched. The CDR3 nucleotides are TGTGCCAGCAGCCCCCGAGCTGGACTAGTTATGACAGATACGCAGTATTTT. Translating gives CASSPRAGLVMTDTQYF.

The chain has TRBV12-3 or TRBV12-4 and TRBJ2-7, with a possible D match to TRBD1 (5 bases). This CDR3 spans 13 amino acids. V lost 7 bases and J lost 2, with 12 bases in between. The CDR3 DNA is TGTGCCAGCACGACAGAAACTCCCTACGAGCAGTACTTC. Protein sequence: CASTTETPYEQYF.

This clonotype was observed a handful of times. V and J are TRBV29-1 and TRBJ2-1, with 7 bases that match TRBD2. Germline loops: CDR1 SQVTM, CDR2 ANQGSEA. V was pared by 6 bases and J by 5 bases, with 16 bases of the junction left unmatched. The CDR3 covers 16 residues. CDR3 loop: CSVDLAEGEWDNEQFF. In nucleotides, the CDR3 is TGCAGCGTAGACCTAGCGGAAGGGGAGTGGGACAATGAGCAGTTCTTC.

V usage is TRBV2 and J usage is TRBJ2-5; D is perhaps TRBD2 (6 bases). This CDR3 region has 16 residues. Germline CDR1 and CDR2: SNHLY and FYNNEI. The germline V and J ends were trimmed by 7 bases and 2 bases, with 20 bases remaining between them. The CDR3 DNA reads TGTGCCAGCACGGAATTGGCTAGCGCAGAACAAGAGACCCAGTACTTC. Protein product: CASTELASAEQETQYF.

Only a few counts were recorded for this clonotype. The chain links TRBV20-1 to TRBJ2-5; either TRBD1 or TRBD2 may supply D (7 bases each). Judging by the DNA end, TRBJ2-7 fits better; the J call may be wrong. The germline V gene encodes CDR1 DFQATT and CDR2 SNEGSKA (reference sequence). The CDR3 is 15 amino acids. In nucleotides, the CDR3 is TGCAGTGCTAAGACGGAGCGGGACAGCACCTACGAGCAGTACTTC. Translated: CSAKTERDSTYEQYF.

This clonotype was seen only once. This rearrangement joins TRBV6-6 to TRBJ2-4; D is unclear. Deletions cut 0 bases from V and 0 bases from J, with 6 bases between. Germline V gene data show CDR1 as MNHNY and CDR2 as SVGAGI (reference sequence). The length of the CDR3 is 15 residues. In nucleotides, the CDR3 is TGTGCCAGCAGTTACTCCCGGGCAGCCAAAAACATTCAGTACTTC. Its translation is CASSYSRAAKNIQYF.

This clonotype was detected only a few times. The chain uses TRBV7-2 and TRBJ1-3, with D possibly being TRBD1 (5 bases). The CDR3 covers 14 residues. Germline V gives CDR1 SGHTA, CDR2 FQGNSA. Trimming took off 3 bases at V and 8 bases at J, with 14 bases between the two ends. As DNA, the CDR3 is TGTGCCAGCAGCTTTGTTGAGGGGTTCGACACCATATATTTT. Its protein product is CASSFVEGFDTIYF.

To note about this clonotype: One end of the junction fails to match germline, which may point to a read error. The chain recombines TRBV6-6 with TRBJ1-1; TRBD1 matches at 7 bases. This CDR3 contains 13 residues. The germline V gene encodes CDR1 MNHNY and CDR2 SVGAGI (reference sequence). The CDR3 loop is CASRMGQNTEPFF. The CDR3 DNA follows: TGTGCCAGCAGGATGGGACAGAACACTGAACCTTTCTTT.

As DNA, the CDR3 is TGTGCCAGCAGCGTAAATTTAGACAGCGTCATCTACGAGCAGTACTTC. It codes for CASSVNLDSVIYEQYF. The chain recombines TRBV9 with TRBJ2-7, with a possible D match to TRBD1 (5 bases). The CDR3 spans 16 residues. CDR1 SGDLS and CDR2 YYNGEE come from the germline V gene. V was trimmed by 1 base and J by 3 bases, leaving 17 bases between them.

The chain employs TRBV29-1 and TRBJ2-1; the match to TRBD2 covers 14 bases. This CDR3 is built from 16 residues. After removal of 7 bases from V and 0 bases from J, the junction contained 5 bases not matched to a gene. Looked up from germline, CDR1 is SQVTM and CDR2 is ANQGSEA. CDR3 nucleotide sequence: TGCAGCGCCAGGACTAGCGGGAGGCTCTCCTACAATGAGCAGTTCTTC. This sequence encodes CSARTSGRLSYNEQFF.

This clonotype was seen a handful of times. The chain has TRBV27 and TRBJ2-7, with 10 bases aligning to TRBD2. CDR3 length: 15 residues. The V segment lost 5 bases and the J segment 1 base; nucleotides outside the gene matches: 5. In germline, CDR1 is MNHEY, CDR2 SMNVEV (reference sequence). The CDR3 sequence is CASSPSGLASYEQYF. CDR3 sequence (DNA): TGTGCCAGCAGTCCCTCGGGACTAGCGTCCTACGAGCAGTACTTC.

J is TRBJ2-1 and V is TRBV29-1; TRBD2 aligns across 8 bases. The J segment lost 2 bases and the V segment lost 5 bases, leaving 2 bases of the junction unmatched. Per germline, CDR1 SQVTM and CDR2 ANQGSEA. The CDR3 sequence is 13 residues long. This chain's CDR3 is CSVRAGAYNEQFF. The CDR3 coding sequence is TGCAGCGTTCGAGCGGGAGCCTACAATGAGCAGTTCTTC.

This clonotype was seen a few times. CDR3 in amino acids: CASSEGENGELFF. The CDR3, as DNA: TGTGCCAGCAGTGAAGGGGAGAACGGGGAGCTGTTTTTT. The chain combines TRBV6-4 with TRBJ2-2, with D possibly being TRBD1 or TRBD2 (5 bases each). In germline, CDR1 is MRHNA, CDR2 SNTAGT. The CDR3 extends over 13 amino acids. V lost 3 bases to trimming and J lost 7 bases, with 9 bases between them.

This clonotype was counted between two and nine times. This chain connects TRBV15 to TRBJ2-3; D gene unclear. From germline, CDR1 is LNHNV and CDR2 YYDKDF (reference sequence). V was trimmed by 3 bases and J by 0 bases, leaving 10 bases between them. This CDR3 has 15 amino acids. The CDR3: CATSSRPISTDTQYF. In DNA, the CDR3 is TGTGCCACCAGCAGTAGACCGATTAGCACAGATACGCAGTATTTT.

This clonotype was observed a handful of times. The chain combines TRBV2 with TRBJ2-2, with D uncertain. Looked up from germline, CDR1 is SNHLY and CDR2 is FYNNEI. Trimming took off 4 bases at V and 2 bases at J, with 11 bases between the two ends. This CDR3 is built from 15 residues. The CDR3 loop is CASSARTVNTGELFF. The DNA for the CDR3 is TGTGCCAGCAGTGCTCGGACCGTTAACACCGGGGAGCTGTTTTTT. Full variable domain (rest looked up from reference TRBV2 and TRBJ2-2): EPEVTQTPSHQVTQMGQEVILRCVPISNHLYFYWYRQILGQKVEFLVSFYNNEISEKSEIFDDQFSVERPDGSNFTLKIRSTKLEDSAMYFCASSARTVNTGELFFGEGSRLTVL.

This clonotype was counted only a few times. The V gene is TRBV24-1, the J gene TRBJ2-1, with a possible D match to TRBD1 (6 bases). Germline V gene sequence: CDR1 KGHDR, CDR2 SFDVKD. Between the trimmed V and J ends, which lost 0 bases and 5 bases, there was a span of 16 bases. The CDR3 has 17 amino acids. CDR3 sequence: CATSDLLTGNADNEQFF. CDR3 sequence (DNA): TGTGCCACCAGTGATTTGCTTACAGGGAATGCGGACAATGAGCAGTTCTTC.

This clonotype turned up a few times. V and J are TRBV4-1 and TRBJ2-1; a weak D match, TRBD1 (6 bases). The J call is doubtful: the DNA matches TRBJ2-5 better. The CDR3 contains 16 residues. Per germline, CDR1 MGHRA and CDR2 YSYEKL. The CDR3 DNA sequence: TGCGCCAGCAGCCAAGATCCAGGGGTAGGCGAAGAGACCCAGTACTTC. It is translated as CASSQDPGVGEETQYF.

Ten or more counts support this clonotype. The rearrangement joins TRBV4-3 to TRBJ2-3; either TRBD1 or TRBD2 may supply D (5 bases each). Per germline, CDR1 LGHNA and CDR2 YSLEER. Deletions cut 0 bases from V and 14 bases from J, with 18 bases between. The CDR3 spans 14 residues. The CDR3 is CASSQDDSGRPMYF. CDR3 nucleotide sequence: TGCGCCAGCAGCCAAGATGATTCGGGACGGCCAATGTATTTT.

This clonotype was counted between two and nine times. The rearrangement joins TRBV14 to TRBJ1-2, with TRBD1 identical over 7 bases. Germline values: CDR1 SGHDN, CDR2 FVKESK. Trimming took 6 bases from V and 6 from J; bases not matched to a gene: 10. CDR3 length: 14 residues. In DNA form, the CDR3 reads TGTGCCAGCAGTCGTTATTCTACAGGGGATGGCTACACCTTC. Residues: CASSRYSTGDGYTF.

This clonotype was counted a few times. CDR3: CASSGLAGSSTDTQYF. CDR3 bases: TGTGCCAGCAGCGGACTAGCGGGTTCTAGCACAGATACGCAGTATTTT. The J gene is TRBJ2-3, the V gene TRBV9, with 10 positions matching TRBD2. Germline assignment: CDR1 SGDLS and CDR2 YYNGEE. Germline trimming cut 3 bases from V and 0 bases from J; bases unmatched to any gene: 4. The CDR3 has 16 residues.

V gene TRBV4-1 combines with J gene TRBJ2-4, with D possibly matching TRBD1 (6 bases). Trimming removed 3 bases from V and 3 bases from J, with 9 bases in between. The CDR3 has 14 residues. The germline V gene has CDR1 MGHRA and CDR2 YSYEKL. CDR3 protein: CASSQTDSKNIQYF. CDR3 sequence (DNA): TGCGCCAGCAGCCAGACGGACAGCAAAAACATTCAGTACTTC.

Concerning this clonotype: At one end, the junction sequence differs from germline, possibly due to a read error. The rearrangement links TRBV6-6 to TRBJ2-6; TRBD2 is a possible D gene (6 bases). This CDR3 comprises 15 residues. Germline CDR1 MNHNY, CDR2 SVGAGI (reference sequence). The CDR3 here is CASSQGLLKANVLTF. The CDR3 DNA reads as TGTGCCAGCAGCCAGGGACTCCTAAAGGCCAATGTCCTGACTTTC.

The chain combines TRBV20-1 with TRBJ2-7, with 9 bases identical to TRBD1. This CDR3 has 13 residues. Germline V gene data show CDR1 as DFQATT and CDR2 as SNEGSKA (reference sequence). V lost 3 bases and J lost 6; bases outside the gene matches: 6. The CDR3 nucleotides are TGCAGTGCTAGGATACAGGGGGCAGGCGAGCAGTACTTC. It specifies CSARIQGAGEQYF.

This clonotype was picked up a small number of times. This chain links TRBV29-1 with TRBJ2-1, with D tentatively TRBD1 (6 bases). The DNA end lines up better with TRBJ2-5; the J call may be wrong. Per the germline V gene, CDR1 is SQVTM and CDR2 is ANQGSEA. The CDR3 consists of 13 residues. DNA of the CDR3: TGCAGCGTTGACAGGGCCAGGGGAGAGACCCAGTACTTC. Residues: CSVDRARGETQYF.

The genes are TRBV5-1 and TRBJ2-1, with 10 bases fitting TRBD1. Trimming cost V 6 bases and J 3 bases; bases outside gene matches: 3. CDR3 length: 14 residues. In germline, CDR1 is SGHRS, CDR2 YFSETQ. CDR3: CASTGTGDYNEQFF. The DNA of the CDR3 is TGCGCCAGCACCGGGACAGGGGACTACAATGAGCAGTTCTTC.

As for this clonotype: This sequence may be a read error, since a much larger clone differs from it by one base. V gene TRBV29-1 combines with J gene TRBJ1-1; no definite D call. Trimming removed 7 bases from V and 3 bases from J, with 6 bases in between. The CDR3 covers 10 residues. The germline CDR1 and CDR2 sequences are SQVTM and ANQGSEA. The CDR3 sequence: CSAGDTEAFF. In nucleotides, the CDR3 is TGCAGCGCCGGGGACACTGAAGCTTTCTTT.

The chain employs TRBV4-3 and TRBJ2-3, with a possible D match to TRBD2 (5 bases). CDR1 is LGHNA and CDR2 is YSLEER in the germline V gene. V was shortened by 1 base and J by 0 bases, with 14 bases between the two germline ends. The CDR3 is 17 residues long. CDR3 in DNA: TGCGCCAGCAGCCAAGCACCAGACGGGGTTAGCACAGATACGCAGTATTTT. Translation gives CASSQAPDGVSTDTQYF.